Listed below are T cell receptor beta chains from one sample, sequenced in a study of shared T cell receptors in the human thymus. Clones were sequenced by immunoSEQ multiplex PCR, and TCRdb holds only the in-frame ones, with some missing. The sample has 540,000 or so clones; about four fifths are singletons. These data also formed part of another study, on human thymus T cells.

Specimen: thymocytes. All receptors come from a boy under three years old with a congenital heart defect. Each CDR3 is given without its conserved first and last residue. Clone size, where shown, is once, few, many, or a class for clones that have expanded.

>TRBJ2-3|-|TRBV4-3
ASSYLLAGGPQDTQY
>TRBJ2-5|-|TRBV18
ASSPGTGSQETQY
>TRBJ2-1|-|TRBV14
ASSQDWREGSYNEQF
>TRBJ1-2|-|TRBV28
ASSYGSDGYT
>TRBJ2-3|-|TRBV28
ASSYGGSTQY
>TRBJ1-5|-|TRBV6-1
ASTQHGSNQPQH
>TRBJ1-2|-|TRBV5-6
ASSLSLGRPYYGYT
>TRBJ2-1|-|TRBV6-4
ASSRHTSGGLYNEQF
>TRBJ1-5|-|TRBV23-1
ASSPQWPGKDDQPQH
>TRBJ2-3|few|TRBV12-5
ASGLVSGSLTDTQY
>TRBJ2-1|-|TRBV5-6
ASSLDAPLHEQF
>TRBJ2-6|-|TRBV29-1
SVDDRKRSGANVLT
>TRBJ2-3|-|TRBV5-6
ASSLFSGLVDTQY
>TRBJ2-7|-|TRBV15
ATSRKSDCLVYEQY
>TRBJ1-2|-|TRBV27
ASSPTGVHGYT
>TRBJ1-3|-|TRBV7-6
ASSLAARDSGNTIY
>TRBJ2-1|-|TRBV27
ASSLYNEQF
>TRBJ1-2|-|TRBV6-6
ASTNTGQGAYGYT
>TRBJ1-2|-|TRBV19
ASRDGGGYGYT
>TRBJ1-5|-|TRBV27
ASSGSTGGVRIDSNQPQH
>TRBJ2-1|-|TRBV4-3
ASSQVSVGTTYQMNEQF
>TRBJ2-5|-|TRBV27
ASSGTGGLSEETQY
>TRBJ2-7|-|TRBV7-2
ASSPWTGSYEQY
>TRBJ2-2|-|TRBV9
ASSGGGRNTGELF
>TRBJ2-7|-|TRBV4-3
ASSQDDQREWAYEQY
>TRBJ2-1|-|TRBV20-1
SAPRSHEQF
>TRBJ1-5|-|TRBV27
ASSPEGRGQPQH
>TRBJ2-2|once|TRBV4-2
ASSQGGGADTGELF
>TRBJ2-7|-|TRBV4-1
ASSQAPGQGYEQY
>TRBJ2-1|-|TRBV7-2
ASSLIRQGYNEQF